The 32 T cell receptor beta chains below were found in one sample sequenced in a study of cytomegalovirus exposure and HLA in healthy donors. Researchers ran the PCR with 60 Vbeta and 13 Jbeta primers. Measured with immunoSEQ multiplex PCR; TCRdb has only the in-frame clones, and not every one. The data contain about 160,000 clones, around 83% of them singletons. The sequenced material came from PBMCs. Source of these receptors: a man aged 45-65 years in good health and CMV-seropositive.

This chain connects TRBV2 to TRBJ2-5, with 7 bases that match TRBD2. Near its end, the DNA agrees better with TRBJ2-7, so the J call may be wrong. Looked up from germline, CDR1 is SNHLY and CDR2 is FYNNEI. The CDR3 extends over 13 amino acids. The CDR3 protein is CASSGAGAYEQYF. The DNA of the CDR3 is TGTGCCAGCAGTGGGGCGGGAGCCTACGAGCAGTACTTC.

This chain joins TRBV6-5 and TRBJ1-6, with D perhaps matching TRBD1 (5 bases). This CDR3 has 15 amino acids. Trimming took off 6 bases at V and 13 bases at J, with 22 bases between the two ends. Per germline, CDR1 MNHEY and CDR2 SVGAGI. The CDR3: CASSSVGAAGSPLHF. In nucleotides, the CDR3 is TGTGCCAGCAGCTCCGTTGGGGCAGCCGGTTCCCCCCTCCACTTT.

This chain links TRBV4-1 with TRBJ2-7; D may be TRBD2 (5 bases). Germline V CDR1 and CDR2: MGHRA, YSYEKL. CDR3 length: 14 residues. V lost 3 bases and J 4 bases, leaving 13 bases between the germline ends. The CDR3 DNA reads TGCGCCAGCAGCCACCAGCGGCACGAGTACGAGCAGTACTTC. As protein: CASSHQRHEYEQYF.

The chain joins TRBV19 to TRBJ1-1, with a possible D match to TRBD1 (5 bases). Germline lookup yields CDR1 LNHDA and CDR2 SQIVND (reference sequence). CDR3 length: 16 residues. Trimming removed 5 bases from V and 0 bases from J, with 16 bases in between. The CDR3 sequence is CASSPPQGLVNTEAFF. The CDR3 DNA reads as TGTGCCAGTAGTCCCCCCCAGGGATTGGTGAACACTGAAGCTTTCTTT. Drawing the rest from reference TRBV19 and TRBJ1-1, the complete variable domain is DGGITQSPKYLFRKEGQNVTLSCEQNLNHDAMYWYRQDPGQGLRLIYYSQIVNDFQKGDIAEGYSVSREKKESFPLTVTSAQKNPTAFYLCASSPPQGLVNTEAFFGQGTRLTVV.

This clone was detected only once. This chain joins TRBV15 and TRBJ1-5; possible D gene TRBD1, 5 bases. The germline V gene encodes CDR1 LNHNV and CDR2 YYDKDF (reference sequence). Trimming shortened V by 1 base and J by 7 bases, and 8 bases separated the two germline ends. The CDR3 is 13 amino acids. The CDR3 region has the DNA TGTGCCACCAGCAGAGCAGGGATGCAGCCCCAGCATTTT. Its translation: CATSRAGMQPQHF. The variable domain in full, with the rest retrieved from reference TRBV15 and TRBJ1-5, is DAMVIQNPRYQVTQFGKPVTLSCSQTLNHNVMYWYQQKSSQAPKLLFHYYDKDFNNEADTPDNFQSRRPNTSFCFLDIRSPGLGDTAMYLCATSRAGMQPQHFGDGTRLSIL.

A single count supports this clone. This sequence joins TRBV19 and TRBJ2-5; 8 bases line up with TRBD2. V lost 5 bases and J lost 5; bases outside the gene matches: 13. The V gene's germline CDR1 is LNHDA and CDR2 SQIVND (reference sequence). The CDR3 loop spans 16 amino acids. The DNA for the CDR3 is TGTGCCAGTAGTCGGGCTAGCGGGTTGGGCGGCGAGACCCAGTACTTC. This translates into CASSRASGLGGETQYF.

The genes are TRBV7-9 and TRBJ2-2; D might be TRBD1 (5 bases). V lost 4 bases and J lost 0, with 12 bases in between. Germline CDR1 reads SEHNR; CDR2 reads FQNEAQ (reference sequence). The CDR3 has 16 amino acids. The CDR3 loop is CASSSLRQSNTGELFF. The CDR3 DNA reads as TGTGCCAGCAGCTCATTAAGACAGTCGAACACCGGGGAGCTGTTTTTT.

The chain recombines TRBV29-1 with TRBJ1-1, with D maybe TRBD1 (6 bases). The CDR3 consists of 12 residues. Trimming cost V 7 bases and J 4 bases, with 13 bases left between them. Germline V gene sequence: CDR1 SQVTM, CDR2 ANQGSEA. The CDR3 reads CSAQPRGTEAFF. Here the CDR3 DNA reads TGCAGCGCCCAGCCCAGGGGCACTGAAGCTTTCTTT.

This chain joins TRBV29-1 and TRBJ2-5, with TRBD2 as a possible D gene (6 bases). Trimming removed 7 bases at V and 5 bases at J, with 11 bases between. The length of the CDR3 is 11 residues. Germline V CDR1 and CDR2: SQVTM, ANQGSEA. CDR3 loop: CSGGVVETQYF. As DNA, the CDR3 is TGCAGCGGGGGGGTAGTGGAGACCCAGTACTTC.

The rearrangement joins TRBV5-1 to TRBJ1-3; a possible D gene is TRBD1 (5 bases). Germline V gives CDR1 SGHRS, CDR2 YFSETQ. V was pared by 4 bases and J by 4 bases, with 18 bases between. CDR3 length equals 16 residues. The CDR3 is CASSPDPTASGNTIYF. Written as DNA, the CDR3 is TGCGCCAGCAGCCCCGACCCGACAGCATCAGGAAACACCATATATTTT.

The rearrangement links TRBV5-4 to TRBJ2-5; D is perhaps TRBD2 (6 bases). This CDR3 region has 15 residues. Per the germline V gene, CDR1 is SGHNT and CDR2 is YYREEE (reference sequence). The V end lost 4 bases, the J end lost 2 bases, and 15 bases lay between the germline ends. CDR3 region: CASSGGLLPQETQYF. Written as DNA, the CDR3 is TGTGCCAGCAGCGGGGGACTTCTCCCTCAAGAGACCCAGTACTTC.

V gene TRBV7-9 combines with J gene TRBJ2-3; 7 nucleotides match TRBD1. Unmatched junction bases numbered 14, after V lost 6 bases and J lost 2 bases. CDR1 SEHNR and CDR2 FQNEAQ come from the germline V gene (reference sequence). This CDR3 region has 17 residues. CDR3 DNA sequence: TGTGCCAGCAGACCTCCCCTCCAGGGGACAGTCACAGATACGCAGTATTTT. Translating it yields CASRPPLQGTVTDTQYF.

The V gene is TRBV4-3, the J gene TRBJ1-2, with 10 bases matching TRBD1. The CDR3 contains 17 residues. Germline V lookup: CDR1 LGHNA, CDR2 YSLEER. The V gene end was trimmed by 0 bases and the J gene end by 3 bases; junction bases not matched to a gene: 7. The CDR3 nucleotides are TGCGCCAGCAGCCAAGAAAAGGGACAGGGGAGGGACTATGGCTACACCTTC. Translated, it gives CASSQEKGQGRDYGYTF.

The gene calls are TRBV5-1 and TRBJ2-5; 10 bases map to TRBD1. The CDR3 spans 15 residues. Germline assignment: CDR1 SGHRS and CDR2 YFSETQ. With V trimmed by 4 bases and J by 5 bases, 8 bases remained unmatched. The CDR3 DNA is TGCGCCAGCAGCCAGACAGGGGGCCGGGAGGAGACCCAGTACTTC. It is translated as CASSQTGGREETQYF. The full variable domain, rest sourced from reference TRBV5-1 and TRBJ2-5, is KAGVTQTPRYLIKTRGQQVTLSCSPISGHRSVSWYQQTPGQGLQFLFEYFSETQRNKGNFPGRFSGRQFSNSRSEMNVSTLELGDSALYLCASSQTGGREETQYFGPGTRLLVL.

The gene calls are TRBV28 and TRBJ1-3; TRBD1 agrees at 7 bases. Looked up from germline, CDR1 is MDHEN and CDR2 is SYDVKM. With V trimmed by 3 bases and J by 1 base, 0 bases remained unmatched. The CDR3 runs 14 residues. Written as DNA, the CDR3 is TGTGCCAGCAGTTTGGGACAGTCTGGAAACACCATATATTTT. The encoded protein is CASSLGQSGNTIYF.

This clone was picked up one time. V and J are TRBV2 and TRBJ1-6; a weak D match, TRBD1 (5 bases). The V and J ends lost 2 bases and 2 bases respectively, with 13 bases between them. The CDR3 has 17 residues. The germline CDR1 and CDR2 sequences are SNHLY and FYNNEI. DNA of the CDR3: TGTGCCAGCAGTGAACCACAGGCAAATGCCTATAATTCACCCCTCCACTTT. Protein product: CASSEPQANAYNSPLHF.

The chain joins TRBV2 to TRBJ1-5; 8 bases are a match to TRBD1. CDR1 and CDR2 (germline): SNHLY, FYNNEI. The J segment lost 6 bases and the V segment lost 6 bases, leaving 7 bases of the junction unmatched. CDR3 size: 14 residues. The CDR3 DNA reads TGTGCCAGCAGCGCCGGACAGGGACTTCAGCCCCAGCATTTT. Translating gives CASSAGQGLQPQHF.

The rearrangement uses TRBV28 and TRBJ1-5, with no clear D. Germline V gene sequence: CDR1 MDHEN, CDR2 SYDVKM. The CDR3 totals 13 residues. V was cut by 6 bases and J by 0 bases, with 6 bases left in between. CDR3 nucleotide sequence: TGTGCCAGCAGAGGAGATAGCAATCAGCCCCAGCATTTT. This sequence encodes CASRGDSNQPQHF.

The chain has TRBV7-9 and TRBJ2-6; D call uncertain. The V gene lost 1 base and the J gene lost 1 base, with 8 bases spanning the gap. The CDR3 runs 16 residues. Germline CDR1 reads SEHNR; CDR2 reads FQNEAQ (reference sequence). For the CDR3, the DNA is TGTGCCAGCAGCTTAGTTGAGGTATCTGGGGCCAACGTCCTGACTTTC. It yields the protein CASSLVEVSGANVLTF. The full variable domain, its missing parts supplied by reference TRBV7-9 and TRBJ2-6, is DTGVSQNPRHKITKRGQNVTFRCDPISEHNRLYWYRQTLGQGPEFLTYFQNEAQLEKSRLLSDRFSAERPKGSFSTLEIQRTEQGDSAMYLCASSLVEVSGANVLTFGAGSRLTVL.

CDR3 sequence: CASSLGHSSYEQYF. CDR3 nucleotide sequence: TGTGCCAGCAGCTTAGGTCACAGCTCCTACGAGCAGTACTTC. The V call is TRBV7-6, the J call TRBJ2-7; D is uncertain. The CDR3 sequence is 14 residues long. Germline CDR1 SGHVS, CDR2 FNYEAQ. V was pared by 1 base and J by 0 bases, with 7 bases between.

The chain employs TRBV7-8 and TRBJ1-6; 7 bases line up with TRBD1. CDR1 is SGHVS and CDR2 is FQNEAQ in the germline V gene. The CDR3 is made up of 17 amino acids. After removal of 6 bases from V and 10 bases from J, the junction contained 18 bases not matched to a gene. The CDR3 sequence is CASSSFGTVRLGSPLHF. The CDR3 DNA follows: TGTGCCAGCAGTTCTTTCGGGACAGTACGCTTGGGATCACCCCTCCACTTT. The whole variable domain, remainder taken from reference TRBV7-8 and TRBJ1-6, is GAGVSQSPRYKVAKRGQDVALRCDPISGHVSLFWYQQALGQGPEFLTYFQNEAQLDKSGLPSDRFFAERPEGSVSTLKIQRTQQEDSAVYLCASSSFGTVRLGSPLHFGNGTRLTVT.

This clone has just a few counts. The J gene is TRBJ2-1, the V gene TRBV4-3, with D possibly TRBD1 on 6 matching bases. V was trimmed by 5 bases and J by 1 base, leaving 12 bases between them. The CDR3 extends over 15 amino acids. CDR1 and CDR2 from the germline V gene are LGHNA and YSLEER. The CDR3 DNA follows: TGCGCCAGCAGCGCAGGACAGCCGTCCTACAATGAGCAGTTCTTC. Encoded protein: CASSAGQPSYNEQFF.

J is TRBJ1-2 and V is TRBV28; D unclear. CDR3 length equals 13 residues. V lost 1 base and J lost 4, with 7 bases in between. In germline, CDR1 is MDHEN, CDR2 SYDVKM. CDR3 in amino acids: CASSLSSGYGYTF. In nucleotides, the CDR3 is TGTGCCAGCAGTTTATCCTCGGGCTATGGCTACACCTTC.

This chain uses TRBV5-6 with TRBJ2-7; D is unclear. CDR1 is SGHDT, CDR2 YYEEEE, per germline. Trimming cost V 1 base and J 7 bases, with 21 bases left between them. This CDR3 has 16 amino acids. DNA for the CDR3: TGTGCCAGCAGCTTGTGGGCAGGATCGGTGGTTAGGGAGCAGTACTTC. Translated: CASSLWAGSVVREQYF.

The chain couples TRBV19 to TRBJ2-3, with D perhaps matching TRBD2 (6 bases). V was shortened by 3 bases and J by 0 bases, with 10 bases between the two germline ends. Germline V gene data show CDR1 as LNHDA and CDR2 as SQIVND (reference sequence). The CDR3 spans 15 residues. The CDR3, as DNA: TGTGCCAGTAGTATTCTCAGCGGGAGCACAGATACGCAGTATTTT. Translating gives CASSILSGSTDTQYF.

Here the CDR3 reads CASRSRTGGQDEKLFF. The CDR3 DNA reads TGTGCCAGTAGAAGTCGGACAGGGGGCCAGGATGAAAAACTGTTTTTT. The chain couples TRBV19 to TRBJ1-4, with 11 nucleotides matching TRBD1. Germline V gene lookup returns CDR1 LNHDA and CDR2 SQIVND (reference sequence). The CDR3 extends over 16 amino acids. Trimming removed 6 bases from V and 6 bases from J; junction bases left unmatched: 9.

This chain links TRBV5-1 with TRBJ2-5; perhaps TRBD1 as D (5 bases). Per the germline V gene, CDR1 is SGHRS and CDR2 is YFSETQ. The V and J ends lost 6 bases and 9 bases respectively, with 18 bases between them. This CDR3 has 13 residues. Written as DNA, the CDR3 is TGCGCCAGCATTTCGCAGGGAACTCAGGCCCAGTACTTC. Translation: CASISQGTQAQYF.

V is TRBV5-6 and J is TRBJ1-6, with D perhaps TRBD1 (5 bases). The germline gives CDR1 SGHDT, CDR2 YYEEEE. Trimming took off 0 bases at V and 10 bases at J, with 11 bases between the two ends. There are 14 residues in the CDR3. For the CDR3, the DNA is TGTGCCAGCAGCTTGGAAGGGGTTAGGTCACCCCTCCACTTT. Translating gives CASSLEGVRSPLHF.

This rearrangement joins TRBV11-2 to TRBJ2-7, with 7 nucleotides matching TRBD2. Germline lookup yields CDR1 SGHAT and CDR2 FQNNGV. This CDR3 is 13 amino acids long. Trimming cost V 3 bases and J 6 bases; bases outside gene matches: 5. Here the CDR3 DNA reads TGTGCCAGCAGCTTCGGACTAGAAGGCGAGCAGTACTTC. Amino acids: CASSFGLEGEQYF.

V and J are TRBV21-1 and TRBJ1-5. TRBV21-1 is noted as a pseudogene. The CDR3 runs 17 residues. The DNA of the CDR3 is TGTGCCAGCAGCAAAGCGCTTTGGGGGGAGCCTGGTCAGCCCCAGCATTTT. It encodes CASSKALWGEPGQPQHF.

The rearrangement uses TRBV19 and TRBJ2-7; unclear D gene. The CDR3 spans 10 residues. CDR1 and CDR2 from the germline V gene are LNHDA and SQIVND (reference sequence). Trimming removed 7 bases from V and 2 bases from J, with 3 bases in between. CDR3 sequence (DNA): TGTGCCAGTACAACCTACGAGCAGTACTTC. As protein: CASTTYEQYF.

The gene calls are TRBV6-5 and TRBJ2-5, with 10 bases that match TRBD2. The tail of the sequence fits TRBJ2-7 better, so the J call may be wrong. CDR1 is MNHEY, CDR2 SVGAGI, per germline. This CDR3 region has 14 residues. The CDR3 region has the DNA TGTGCCAGCAGCCAAACTAGCGGGGTGTACGAGCAGTACTTC. Protein sequence: CASSQTSGVYEQYF.